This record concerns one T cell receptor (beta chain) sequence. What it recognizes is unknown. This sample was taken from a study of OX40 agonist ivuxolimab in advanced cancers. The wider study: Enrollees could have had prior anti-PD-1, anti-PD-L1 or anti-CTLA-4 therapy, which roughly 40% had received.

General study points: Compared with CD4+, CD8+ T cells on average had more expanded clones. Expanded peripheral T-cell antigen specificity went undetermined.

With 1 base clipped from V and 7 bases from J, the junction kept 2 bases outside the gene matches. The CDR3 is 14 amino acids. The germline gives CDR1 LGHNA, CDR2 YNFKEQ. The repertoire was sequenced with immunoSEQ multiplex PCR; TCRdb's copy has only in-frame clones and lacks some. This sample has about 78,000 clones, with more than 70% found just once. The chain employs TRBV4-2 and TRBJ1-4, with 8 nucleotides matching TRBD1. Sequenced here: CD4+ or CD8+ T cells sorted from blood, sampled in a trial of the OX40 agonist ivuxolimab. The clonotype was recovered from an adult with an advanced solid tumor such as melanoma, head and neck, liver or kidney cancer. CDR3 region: CASSQADRVEKLFF. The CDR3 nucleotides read TGTGCCAGCAGCCAAGCGGACAGGGTTGAAAAACTGTTTTTT.